This T cell receptor (beta chain) was sequenced for a study of blood T cells in healthy people across ages. Collection of roughly 9.8 milliliters of peripheral blood was performed for each donor. With respect to this clonotype: Its antigen is as yet unknown.

Study-level findings and limits: Both naive CD4+ cell counts and diversity were greater in long-lived donors than in aged donors. Age showed a roughly linear inverse relationship with TCR beta diversity per million T cells.

A second PCR, run for about 7 to 12 cycles, used a sample-barcoded 5' primer plus a J-beta primer mix. From each sample, at least 3 million paired-end reads containing CDR3 were obtained. Using its own MiXCR run on the 5' RACE reads, TCRdb lists one record per CDR3 protein. The table lists some 640,000 distinct CDR3 sequences, approximately 30% of them singletons. The CDR3 extends over 16 amino acids. With 0 bases clipped from V and 0 bases from J, the junction kept 3 bases outside the gene matches. Germline V CDR1 and CDR2: LGHNA, YNFKEQ. The rearrangement uses TRBV4-2 and TRBJ2-3, with 7 bases identical to TRBD2. The sequence came from a woman of 80 years or more in good health. The specimen sequenced was blood. The CDR3 DNA is TGTGCCAGCAGCCAAGAATGGGGGGGAAGCACAGATACGCAGTATTTT. Translating it yields CASSQEWGGSTDTQYF.